The 16 T cell receptor beta chains presented below share a single source sample, sequenced in a study of post-analysis software for immune sequencing data. Regarding the study as a whole: In patients, roughly 5 TRBV segments were more frequent than in controls, with TRBV5-6, TRBV5-1 and TRBV20-1 among them.

Antigens of these TCRs are unknown. Unique molecular identifiers were built into the TCR beta cDNA libraries. TCRdb analysed the PCR reads with MiXCR anew, one entry per CDR3 protein. Of 750,000 to 900,000 distinct CDR3 sequences detected, about half appear once; the ten largest clones hold roughly 4.5%. Sequenced input: blood. These receptors were obtained from a girl aged 5-17 years with multiple sclerosis.

For the CDR3, the DNA is TGTGCCAGCAGTTCCTTAGCGGGAATACAAGAGACCCAGTACTTC. This gives the protein CASSSLAGIQETQYF. This chain uses TRBV6-5 with TRBJ2-5; 8 nucleotides agree with TRBD2. The CDR3 has 15 residues. Germline trimming cut 4 bases from V and 2 bases from J; bases unmatched to any gene: 6. The germline V gene encodes CDR1 MNHEY and CDR2 SVGAGI.

This clonotype was observed a handful of times. The chain joins TRBV27 to TRBJ2-5; 7 nucleotides align to TRBD1. Germline loops: CDR1 MNHEY, CDR2 SMNVEV (reference sequence). J lost 5 bases, V lost 2 bases, and 11 bases had no gene match. The CDR3 totals 16 residues. The CDR3 DNA follows: TGTGCCAGCAGTTTAAGAGGTGCAGGGGGAGCGGAGACCCAGTACTTC. It is translated as CASSLRGAGGAETQYF.

Points on this clonotype: A single base separates this from a much larger clone, so it may be a read error. The chain employs TRBV29-1 and TRBJ2-7; 13 nucleotides align to TRBD2. J lost 6 bases, V lost 0 bases, and 5 bases had no gene match. The CDR3 has 15 residues. The V gene's germline CDR1 is SQVTM and CDR2 ANQGSEA. Written as DNA, the CDR3 is TGCAGCGTTGAAGATCGACTAGCGGGAGGCCGCGAGCAGTACTTC. Its translation is CSVEDRLAGGREQYF.

J is TRBJ2-7 and V is TRBV27; the D gene is possibly TRBD2 (6 bases). The V gene's germline CDR1 is MNHEY and CDR2 SMNVEV (reference sequence). Trimming took off 4 bases at V and 6 bases at J, with 16 bases between the two ends. CDR3 length equals 14 residues. CDR3 amino acids: CASSSGLTRSEQYF. The CDR3 DNA is TGTGCCAGCAGTTCGGGACTGACTCGGAGCGAGCAGTACTTC.

This clonotype has a count of ten or more. This sequence joins TRBV20-1 and TRBJ1-4, with D possibly matching TRBD1 (5 bases). This CDR3 has 15 residues. Trimming cost V 3 bases and J 0 bases, with 11 bases left between them. The V gene's germline CDR1 is DFQATT and CDR2 SNEGSKA (reference sequence). The CDR3 nucleotides read TGCAGTGCTAGTGGGTGGGGGGCAACTAATGAAAAACTGTTTTTT. Residues: CSASGWGATNEKLFF.

This clonotype was seen ten or more times. The rearrangement joins TRBV5-1 to TRBJ2-5, with a weak D call TRBD2 (5 bases). V was clipped by 4 bases and J by 5 bases, with 15 bases between them. Germline assignment: CDR1 SGHRS and CDR2 YFSETQ. The CDR3 contains 14 residues. The CDR3 DNA follows: TGCGCCAGCAGCCCCGTGGACTTCAGGGAGACCCAGTACTTC. Residues: CASSPVDFRETQYF.

CDR3 sequence (DNA): TGTGCCAGCAGTTTTGGAGGGGGACCTCGAATCTCCTACAATGAGCAGTTCTTC. It is translated as CASSFGGGPRISYNEQFF. The chain couples TRBV28 to TRBJ2-1, with D perhaps given as TRBD1 or TRBD2 (6 bases each). Germline CDR1 and CDR2: MDHEN and SYDVKM. The germline V and J ends were trimmed by 3 bases and 0 bases, with 18 bases remaining between them. CDR3 size: 18 residues.

The chain employs TRBV7-3 and TRBJ1-1; no clear D. This CDR3 has 13 amino acids. V dropped 2 bases and J dropped 6 bases, with 10 bases sitting between them. In germline, CDR1 is SGHTA, CDR2 FQGTGA. The DNA of the CDR3 is TGTGCCAGCAGCTTATCAGGTGATGCTGAAGCTTTCTTT. It translates to CASSLSGDAEAFF.

The rearrangement joins TRBV9 to TRBJ2-7, with 8 positions matching TRBD2. The ends lost 3 bases at V and 5 bases at J; junction bases unmatched: 4. From germline, CDR1 is SGDLS and CDR2 YYNGEE. The CDR3 consists of 13 residues. Written as DNA, the CDR3 is TGTGCCAGCAGCGGCGGGAGGACCAACGAGCAGTACTTC. Translating gives CASSGGRTNEQYF. Based on the CDR3 plus reference TRBV9 and TRBJ2-7, the full variable domain is DSGVTQTPKHLITATGQRVTLRCSPRSGDLSVYWYQQSLDQGLQFLIQYYNGEERAKGNILERFSAQQFPDLHSELNLSSLELGDSALYFCASSGGRTNEQYFGPGTRLTVT.

The J gene is TRBJ1-2, the V gene TRBV4-3; D is unclear. Germline CDR1 is LGHNA and CDR2 is YSLEER. V was trimmed by 4 bases and J by 6 bases, leaving 15 bases between them. This CDR3 region has 14 residues. In DNA form, the CDR3 reads TGCGCCAGCAGCCTCGACGGCCGACGGCATGGCTACACCTTC. This gives the protein CASSLDGRRHGYTF.

This sequence joins TRBV29-1 and TRBJ2-1, with 9 bases identical to TRBD2. After removal of 1 base from V and 4 bases from J, the junction contained 8 bases not matched to a gene. The CDR3 consists of 16 residues. Germline V gene lookup returns CDR1 SQVTM and CDR2 ANQGSEA. The CDR3 spells CSVEGRSTSGYNEQFF. In DNA form, the CDR3 reads TGCAGCGTTGAAGGACGAAGTACTAGCGGGTACAATGAGCAGTTCTTC.

This clonotype was seen a few times. This sequence joins TRBV6-1 and TRBJ2-7, with 12 bases aligning to TRBD2. Looked up from germline, CDR1 is MNHNS and CDR2 is SASEGT. Losses at the gene ends were 6 bases for V and 0 bases for J; bases not matched to a gene: 6. This CDR3 is built from 16 residues. This chain's CDR3 is CASRAGTSGYSYEQYF. For the CDR3, the DNA is TGTGCCAGCAGAGCCGGGACTAGCGGGTACTCCTACGAGCAGTACTTC.

V is TRBV12-3 or TRBV12-4 and J is TRBJ1-1; no reliable D call. This CDR3 contains 11 residues. The V end lost 0 bases, the J end lost 10 bases, and 6 bases lay between the germline ends. This CDR3 reads CASSLAGLAFF. The CDR3 DNA is TGTGCCAGCAGTTTAGCCGGGCTAGCTTTCTTT.

About this clonotype itself: Just one base apart from a much larger clone, this may be a read error. The chain recombines TRBV20-1 with TRBJ2-5; 7 positions match TRBD1. CDR3 size: 14 residues. Germline lookup yields CDR1 DFQATT and CDR2 SNEGSKA (reference sequence). The junction had 9 bases not matched to a gene; V was cut back by 7 bases and J by 1 base. CDR3 loop: CSVFPQGLQETQYF. The DNA for the CDR3 is TGCAGTGTTTTCCCACAGGGGCTCCAAGAGACCCAGTACTTC.

This clonotype was found a few times. The J gene is TRBJ2-2, the V gene TRBV6-5; TRBD2 matches at 8 bases. The CDR3 spans 18 residues. Germline-derived CDR1 and CDR2 are MNHEY and SVGAGI. With 0 bases clipped from V and 4 bases from J, the junction kept 10 bases outside the gene matches. In nucleotides, the CDR3 is TGTGCCAGCAGTTACTCGAGCGGAGCGGGAGAATCCACCGGGGAGCTGTTTTTT. It codes for CASSYSSGAGESTGELFF.

The rearrangement joins TRBV25-1 to TRBJ2-7; 8 bases are shared with TRBD2. With V trimmed by 1 base and J by 2 bases, 13 bases remained unmatched. This CDR3 comprises 18 residues. Per germline, CDR1 MGHDK and CDR2 SYGVNS. For the CDR3, the DNA is TGTGCCAGCAGTGAATTCTTTGAGCGGGAGTCGGAACCCTACGAGCAGTACTTC. Protein sequence: CASSEFFERESEPYEQYF.